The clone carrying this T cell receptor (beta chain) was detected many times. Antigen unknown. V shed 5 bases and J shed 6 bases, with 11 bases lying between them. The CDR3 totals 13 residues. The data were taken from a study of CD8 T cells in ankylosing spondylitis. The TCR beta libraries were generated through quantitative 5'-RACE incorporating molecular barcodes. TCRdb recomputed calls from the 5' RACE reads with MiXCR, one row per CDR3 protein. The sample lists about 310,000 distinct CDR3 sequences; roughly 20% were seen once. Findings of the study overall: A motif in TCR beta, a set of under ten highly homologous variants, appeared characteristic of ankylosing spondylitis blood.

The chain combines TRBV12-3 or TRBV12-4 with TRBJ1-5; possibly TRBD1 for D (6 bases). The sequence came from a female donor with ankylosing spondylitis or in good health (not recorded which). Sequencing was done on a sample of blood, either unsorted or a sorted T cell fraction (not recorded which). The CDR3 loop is CASSTQQGQPQHF. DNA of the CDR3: TGTGCCAGCAGTACCCAACAGGGTCAGCCCCAGCATTTT.